The present TCR beta chain was sequenced within a study of blood T cell repertoires in COVID-19. This clone was seen a handful of times. Assay used: immunoSEQ multiplex PCR; TCRdb lists only in-frame clones, some missing. The repertoire includes over 250,000 clones, around 90% of them detected once, and 8% to 9.5% sits in the top ten. Trimming removed 2 bases at V and 4 bases at J, with 6 bases between. CDR1 is MNHEY, CDR2 SVGEGT, per germline. This CDR3 spans 13 amino acids. The genes are TRBV6-2 or TRBV6-3 and TRBJ1-5; D uncertain. This TCR derives from a young woman who had recovered from COVID-19. Sequencing used PBMCs or T cells enriched from blood (not recorded which). CDR3 region: CASSYDGNQPQHF. CDR3 bases: TGTGCCAGCAGTTACGACGGGAATCAGCCCCAGCATTTT.